This is a list of T cell receptor beta chains from one sample in a study of T-cell reconstitution after alpha-beta-depleted transplantation in children. One entry per CDR3 protein, called by TCRdb with MiXCR from the PCR reads. The table records approximately 150,000 distinct CDR3 sequences, 8.5% to 10% of them present only once. The source was PBMCs, mostly from graft donor cells, collected 180 days after TCRalphabeta/CD19-depleted stem cell transplant. These receptors were collected from a female patient aged 2-9 years who had a stem cell transplant for congenital amegakaryocytic thrombocytopenia, so the T cells may come from the graft donor. Both conserved end residues are part of each CDR3. Each record gives: J gene, D gene, clone size, CDR3 length, V gene, CDR3 DNA, CDR3 protein. D genes are given only for firm matches. For some rows the clone size is stated as once, few or many, or as a class when expanded; others skip it.

j_gene: TRBJ2-7
d_gene: TRBD1
abundance: NA
len: 12
v_gene: TRBV6-5
CDR3nt: TGTGCCAGCAGTTATTCAGGGGGCGAGCAGTACTTC
CDR3aa: CASSYSGGEQYF

j_gene: TRBJ1-5
d_gene: NA
abundance: many
len: 13
v_gene: TRBV20-1
CDR3nt: TGCAGTGCTAGTGGACGCCTTGGTCAGCCCCAGCATTTT
CDR3aa: CSASGRLGQPQHF

j_gene: TRBJ1-2
d_gene: NA
abundance: many
len: 13
v_gene: TRBV29-1
CDR3nt: TGCAGCGTTGAGGAGGGCAGCCACCATGGCTACACCTTC
CDR3aa: CSVEEGSHHGYTF

j_gene: TRBJ1-1
d_gene: NA
abundance: many
len: 14
v_gene: TRBV10-3
CDR3nt: TGTGCCATCAGTGAGGATGATTCTGGCACTGAAGCTTTCTTT
CDR3aa: CAISEDDSGTEAFF

j_gene: TRBJ2-7
d_gene: NA
abundance: many
len: 15
v_gene: TRBV7-2
CDR3nt: TGTGCCAGCAGCTTAAACAGCGGTTCTACCTACGAGCAGTACTTC
CDR3aa: CASSLNSGSTYEQYF

j_gene: TRBJ2-2
d_gene: NA
abundance: few
len: 16
v_gene: TRBV11-1
CDR3nt: TGTGCCAGCAGCCCCCTTATCGGGGAGAACACCGGGGAGCTGTTTTTT
CDR3aa: CASSPLIGENTGELFF

j_gene: TRBJ2-3
d_gene: NA
abundance: many
len: 17
v_gene: TRBV27
CDR3nt: TGTGCCAGCAGTCTGTTACTGACAGTTGGAAGCACAGATACGCAGTATTTT
CDR3aa: CASSLLLTVGSTDTQYF

j_gene: TRBJ1-5
d_gene: NA
abundance: NA
len: 16
v_gene: TRBV4-3
CDR3nt: TGCGCCAGCAGCCAAGCGTTGGGACGGATTAATCAGCCCCAGCATTTT
CDR3aa: CASSQALGRINQPQHF

j_gene: TRBJ1-1
d_gene: NA
abundance: many
len: 13
v_gene: TRBV7-2
CDR3nt: TGTGCCAGCAGCCTCCGGTTGACCACACCGGCTTTCTTT
CDR3aa: CASSLRLTTPAFF

j_gene: TRBJ1-1
d_gene: NA
abundance: NA
len: 12
v_gene: TRBV5-1
CDR3nt: TGCGCCAGCAGCTTGAACGGGTTTGAAGCTTTCTTT
CDR3aa: CASSLNGFEAFF

j_gene: TRBJ1-1
d_gene: NA
abundance: many
len: 13
v_gene: TRBV5-1
CDR3nt: TGCGCCAGCAGCCCGGAGTGGGGCTCTGAAGCTTTCTTT
CDR3aa: CASSPEWGSEAFF

j_gene: TRBJ2-1
d_gene: TRBD2
abundance: many
len: 14
v_gene: TRBV10-3
CDR3nt: TGTGCCATCAGTGTTCAAGCGGGGTACAATGAGCAGTTCTTC
CDR3aa: CAISVQAGYNEQFF

j_gene: TRBJ1-1
d_gene: NA
abundance: many
len: 13
v_gene: TRBV5-6
CDR3nt: TGTGCCAGCAGCCTCAGAAATGGGGGACGCGCTTTCTTT
CDR3aa: CASSLRNGGRAFF